The present T cell receptor beta chain was sequenced within a study of T cells in localized non-small cell lung cancer. Study conclusions and caveats: Detection in adjacent lung was observed for a median approximately 53 of the top 100 tumor clones. Greater T cell density in blood accompanied longer overall survival. Exceeding tumor, uninvolved adjacent lung had the highest T cell clonality. Sequencing, confined to only one tumor region, leaves heterogeneity possible.

The CDR3 is 16 residues long. The junction had 10 bases not matched to a gene; V was cut back by 4 bases and J by 7 bases. Germline-derived CDR1 and CDR2 are MNHEY and SMNVEV (reference sequence). Turning to this clone: What it recognizes is unknown.

The table came from immunoSEQ multiplex PCR; TCRdb's copy has only in-frame clones and leaves some out. Of about 23,000 clones listed, around 88% were seen once; the top ten hold around 9.9%. The receptor was isolated from a woman aged 40-69 years with stage III lung adenocarcinoma. The starting material was peripheral blood mononuclear cells, obtained before any cancer treatment. The chain couples TRBV27 to TRBJ2-1; TRBD2 matches 10 bases. The DNA for the CDR3 is TGTGCCAGCAGTTCCTCCGGAGCGGGGGGGTTTAATGAGCAGTTCTTC. It specifies CASSSSGAGGFNEQFF.